This TCR beta chain was observed in a study of a mutant IDH1 vaccine in newly diagnosed glioma. CDR3 length: 16 amino acids. Data came from immunoSEQ multiplex PCR; TCRdb stores just in-frame clones and leaves some out. The sample has 50,000 to 75,000 clones; approximately 80% are singletons. The time point was: week 11, during vaccination. The vaccine gave 300 ug of a 20-mer mutant IDH1 peptide subcutaneously per dose. In regard to this clone: Its target is unknown.

The V call is TRBV21-1, the J call TRBJ1-5; the D call in the table, TRBD1, was not verified against the DNA. TRBV21-1 is annotated as a pseudogene. The TCR sequence derives from a man aged 50 to 59 with glioma. This specimen was PBMCs, taken from a glioma patient whose treatment included an IDH1 peptide vaccine. CDR3 DNA sequence: TGTGCCAGCAGCAGGTCCAACGACAGGAAAAATCAGCCCCAGCATTTT. Residues: CASSRSNDRKNQPQHF.